This T cell receptor (beta chain) was retrieved from a study of blood T cell repertoires in COVID-19. Participants spanned ages about 18 to 95 years and resided in 20 to 30 US areas. Allocation to cohorts depended on clinical history reported by the participants. The assay was immunoSEQ multiplex PCR, and TCRdb's table has in-frame clones only and misses some. The sample includes roughly 280,000 clones, around 90% of them seen just once. This receptor was obtained from a woman in her fifties or sixties who had recovered from COVID-19. Sequencing input: PBMCs or T cells enriched from blood (not recorded which).

CDR3 region: CASSPMADNQPQHF. Written as DNA, the CDR3 is TGTGCCAGCTCACCAATGGCAGACAATCAGCCCCAGCATTTT. The chain joins TRBV18 to TRBJ1-5; D not certain. The germline V gene has CDR1 KGHSH and CDR2 LQKENI. CDR3 length equals 14 residues. Trimming shortened V by 2 bases and J by 3 bases, and 8 bases separated the two germline ends.